These T cell receptor beta chains were read from a single sample in a study of tumor-infiltrating lymphocytes in primary liver carcinoma. TCRdb reprocessed the multiplex PCR reads via MiXCR and lists one record per CDR3 protein. The table lists 310,000 or so distinct CDR3 sequences, roughly three fifths of them singletons. Sequencing was performed on peripheral blood. Source of these receptors: a woman aged 25-40 years with primary liver carcinoma and hepatitis B virus infection. The CDR3 runs from the conserved cysteine through the conserved F or W. D genes are given only for firm matches. The size of a clone is reported for some rows only, either as once, few or many, or as a class for expanded clones.

>NA|TRBJ1-2|TRBV6-2/TRBV6-3|NA
CASSYGPFGYGYTF
TGTGCCAGCAGTTACGGGCCCTTTGGATATGGCTACACCTTC
>few|TRBJ1-1|TRBV28|NA
CASSLGVGANTEAFF
TGTGCCAGCAGTTTAGGAGTAGGTGCGAACACTGAAGCTTTCTTT
>once|TRBJ1-2|TRBV24-1|TRBD1
CATSDPGGGDYGYTF
TGTGCCACCAGCGATCCTGGAGGGGGCGACTATGGCTACACCTTC
>NA|TRBJ2-7|TRBV6-1|TRBD1
CATYDGTVLSDEQYF
TGTGCCACCTACGATGGGACAGTGTTGAGTGACGAGCAGTACTTC
>once|TRBJ2-1|TRBV6-2/TRBV6-3|NA
CAGRDGGGSYNEQLF
TGTGCCGGCAGGGACGGCGGAGGCTCCTACAATGAGCAGCTCTTC
>NA|TRBJ1-6|TRBV6-2/TRBV6-3|TRBD1
CATSPGTATNSPLHF
TGTGCCACCAGTCCTGGGACAGCCACTAATTCACCCCTCCACTTT
>NA|TRBJ2-1|TRBV7-9|NA
CASSLEVAGRNEQFF
TGTGCCAGCAGCTTAGAAGTTGCGGGAAGGAATGAGCAGTTCTTC
>NA|TRBJ2-6|TRBV5-4|TRBD2
CASSVPGLSGANVLTF
TGTGCCAGCAGCGTCCCGGGACTATCCGGGGCCAACGTCCTGACTTTC
>few|TRBJ2-3|TRBV4-2|NA
CASSQVWASTDTQYF
TGTGCCAGCAGCCAAGTTTGGGCTAGCACAGATACGCAGTATTTT
>NA|TRBJ1-1|TRBV6-5|NA
CACKTHAVLGDTEAFF
TGTGCATGCAAAACTCATGCGGTACTCGGGGACACTGAAGCTTTCTTT
>NA|TRBJ1-1|TRBV12-3/TRBV12-4|NA
CASSFEGETEAFF
TGTGCCAGCAGTTTCGAGGGGGAGACTGAAGCTTTCTTT
>NA|TRBJ2-1|TRBV12-3/TRBV12-4|TRBD2
CASRSSGADNKQFF
TGTGCCAGCAGGTCTAGCGGGGCAGACAATAAGCAGTTCTTC
>NA|TRBJ2-2|TRBV11-1|NA
CASSLAPMGTNTGELFF
TGTGCCAGCAGCTTAGCGCCTATGGGAACGAACACCGGGGAGCTGTTTTTT
>NA|TRBJ2-4|TRBV4-2|TRBD2
CASSQDLGTSRYIQYF
TGTGCCAGCAGCCAAGATTTAGGGACTAGTAGATACATTCAGTACTTC
>NA|TRBJ1-4|TRBV12-3/TRBV12-4|NA
CTSSSTAQNEKLFF
TGTACCAGCAGTTCCACAGCTCAAAATGAAAAACTGTTTTTT
>many|TRBJ1-1|TRBV11-3|NA
CASSARRGAEAFF
TGTGCCAGCAGCGCCAGGAGGGGAGCTGAAGCTTTCTTT
>NA|TRBJ2-2|TRBV4-1|TRBD2
CSSSQDRGAGELFF
TGCTCCAGCAGCCAAGATCGGGGGGCCGGGGAGCTGTTTTTT
>few|TRBJ1-2|TRBV6-5|NA
CASSDKTGIYGYTF
TGTGCCAGCAGCGATAAGACGGGGATCTATGGCTACACCTTC
>NA|TRBJ2-2|TRBV7-9|NA
CASSPPTGELFF
TGTGCCAGCAGCCCTCCCACCGGGGAGCTGTTTTTT
>NA|TRBJ2-1|TRBV19|TRBD2
CASARLAVYNEQFF
TGTGCCAGTGCCCGACTAGCGGTTTACAATGAGCAGTTCTTC
>many|TRBJ2-7|TRBV11-1|NA
CASSLVGDSGLEQYF
TGTGCCAGCAGCTTAGTTGGAGATAGTGGCTTAGAGCAGTACTTC
>NA|TRBJ2-1|TRBV11-2|NA
CASSLYWTRNEQFF
TGTGCCAGCAGCTTATATTGGACTCGCAATGAGCAGTTCTTC
>NA|TRBJ2-1|TRBV11-2|TRBD2
CASRLRLAGEHFF
TGTGCCAGCAGGTTAAGGCTAGCGGGGGAGCATTTCTTC
>many|TRBJ2-7|TRBV29-1|TRBD1
CSVGERDRVHEQYF
TGCAGCGTTGGAGAACGGGACAGGGTCCACGAGCAGTACTTC
>many|TRBJ1-6|TRBV11-2|NA
CASSSHSGTPLHF
TGTGCCAGCAGCTCACATTCGGGGACACCCCTCCACTTT
>many|TRBJ2-3|TRBV4-2|NA
CASSQRDSTTQSDTQYF
TGTGCCAGCAGCCAGCGGGACTCCACAACACAATCAGATACGCAGTATTTT
>few|TRBJ2-1|TRBV12-3/TRBV12-4|NA
CASSLTGSVQFF
TGTGCCAGCAGTTTAACAGGAAGTGTGCAGTTCTTC
>once|TRBJ1-1|TRBV7-9|NA
CTSSPSVHEAFF
TGTACCAGCAGCCCATCGGTTCATGAAGCTTTCTTT
>NA|TRBJ2-7|TRBV4-3|TRBD2
CASSQGGTSVVYEQYF
TGCGCCAGCAGCCAAGGGGGGACTAGCGTGGTCTACGAGCAGTACTTC
>many|TRBJ2-1|TRBV11-3|NA
CASSPRPAAGGSYNEQFF
TGTGCCAGCAGCCCACGACCTGCAGCGGGTGGGTCCTACAATGAGCAGTTCTTC
>NA|TRBJ2-7|TRBV13|TRBD1
CASSLTQGYYEQYF
TGTGCCAGCAGCCTCACACAGGGGTACTACGAGCAGTACTTC
>many|TRBJ2-7|TRBV6-1|NA
CASSEAYTAAYEQYF
TGTGCCAGCAGTGAAGCTTATACAGCGGCCTACGAGCAGTACTTC